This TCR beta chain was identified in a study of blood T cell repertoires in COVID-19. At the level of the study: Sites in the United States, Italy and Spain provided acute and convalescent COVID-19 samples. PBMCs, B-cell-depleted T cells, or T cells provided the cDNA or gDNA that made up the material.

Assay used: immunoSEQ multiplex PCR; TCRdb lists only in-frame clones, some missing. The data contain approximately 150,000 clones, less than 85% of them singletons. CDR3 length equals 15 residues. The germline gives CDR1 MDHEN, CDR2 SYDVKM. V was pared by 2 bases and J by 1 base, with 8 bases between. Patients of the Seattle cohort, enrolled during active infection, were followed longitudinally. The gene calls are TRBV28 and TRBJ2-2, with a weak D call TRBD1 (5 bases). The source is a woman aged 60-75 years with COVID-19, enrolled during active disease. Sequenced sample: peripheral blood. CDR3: CASSLAGMNTGELFF. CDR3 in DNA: TGTGCCAGCAGTTTAGCAGGGATGAACACCGGGGAGCTGTTTTTT. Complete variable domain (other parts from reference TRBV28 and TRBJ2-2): DVKVTQSSRYLVKRTGEKVFLECVQDMDHENMFWYRQDPGLGLRLIYFSYDVKMKEKGDIPEGYSVSREKKERFSLILESASTNQTSMYLCASSLAGMNTGELFFGEGSRLTVL.